This T cell receptor (beta chain) is drawn from a study of blood T cell repertoires in COVID-19. Assay: immunoSEQ multiplex PCR; the TCRdb copy retains only in-frame clones and omits some. The sample has 250,000 or so clones, around nine tenths seen once. CDR3 length equals 15 residues. Germline CDR1 GTSNPN, CDR2 SVGIG (reference sequence). The V and J ends lost 1 base and 0 bases respectively, with 10 bases between them. The chain has TRBV30 and TRBJ1-3, with D unresolved. The sequenced sample consisted of PBMCs or T cells enriched from blood (not recorded which). This receptor was identified in a woman under 30 who had recovered from COVID-19. The CDR3 loop is CAWSAQARSGNTIYF. CDR3 in DNA: TGTGCCTGGAGTGCTCAGGCCCGCTCTGGAAACACCATATATTTT.